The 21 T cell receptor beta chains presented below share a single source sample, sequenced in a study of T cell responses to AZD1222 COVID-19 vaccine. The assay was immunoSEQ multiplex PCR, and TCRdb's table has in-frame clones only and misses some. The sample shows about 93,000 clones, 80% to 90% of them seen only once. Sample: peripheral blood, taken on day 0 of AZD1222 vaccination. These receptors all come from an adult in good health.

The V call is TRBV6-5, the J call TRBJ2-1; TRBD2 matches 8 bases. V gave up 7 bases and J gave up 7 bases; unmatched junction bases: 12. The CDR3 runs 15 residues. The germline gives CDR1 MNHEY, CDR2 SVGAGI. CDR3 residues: CASIPGLVPGNEQFF. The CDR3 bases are TGTGCCAGCATCCCGGGACTAGTCCCTGGGAATGAGCAGTTCTTC.

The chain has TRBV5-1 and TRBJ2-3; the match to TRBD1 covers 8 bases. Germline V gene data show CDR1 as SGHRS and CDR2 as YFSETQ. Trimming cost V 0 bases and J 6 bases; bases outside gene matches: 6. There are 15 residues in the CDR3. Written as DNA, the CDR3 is TGCGCCAGCAGCTTGGGCCAGGGGGCGAGTGATACGCAGTATTTT. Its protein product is CASSLGQGASDTQYF.

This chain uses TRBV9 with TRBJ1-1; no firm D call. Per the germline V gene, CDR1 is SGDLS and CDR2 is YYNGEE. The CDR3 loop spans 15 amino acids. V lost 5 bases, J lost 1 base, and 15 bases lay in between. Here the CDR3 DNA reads TGTGCCAGCAGTCCACGCAGCTCAGGGAACACTGAAGCTTTCTTT. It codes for CASSPRSSGNTEAFF.

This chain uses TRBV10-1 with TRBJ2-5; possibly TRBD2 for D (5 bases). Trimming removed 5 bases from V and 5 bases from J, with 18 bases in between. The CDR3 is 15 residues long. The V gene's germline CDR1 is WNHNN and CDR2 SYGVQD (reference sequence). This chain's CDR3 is CASSRAGRRGETQYF. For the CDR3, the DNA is TGCGCCAGCAGTCGGGCGGGCCGTCGTGGGGAGACCCAGTACTTC.

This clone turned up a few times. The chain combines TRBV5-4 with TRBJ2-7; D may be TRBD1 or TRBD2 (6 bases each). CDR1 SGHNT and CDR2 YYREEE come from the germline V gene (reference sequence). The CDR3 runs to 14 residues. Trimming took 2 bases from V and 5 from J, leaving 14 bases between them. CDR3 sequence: CASSFIGGSDEQYF. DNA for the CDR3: TGTGCCAGCAGCTTTATCGGGGGCTCGGACGAGCAGTACTTC.

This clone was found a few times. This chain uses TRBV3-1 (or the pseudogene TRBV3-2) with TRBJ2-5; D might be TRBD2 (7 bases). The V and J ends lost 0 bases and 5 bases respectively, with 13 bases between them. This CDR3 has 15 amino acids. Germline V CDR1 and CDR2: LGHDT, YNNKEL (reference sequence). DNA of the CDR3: TGTGCCAGCAGCCAAGATGCCGGGGGGCGCGAGACCCAGTACTTC. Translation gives CASSQDAGGRETQYF.

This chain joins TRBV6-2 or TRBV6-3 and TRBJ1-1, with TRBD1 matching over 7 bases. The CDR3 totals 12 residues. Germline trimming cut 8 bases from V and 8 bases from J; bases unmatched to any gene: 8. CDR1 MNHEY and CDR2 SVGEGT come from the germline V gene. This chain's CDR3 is CASCPGGSEAFF. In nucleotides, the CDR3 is TGTGCCAGCTGCCCAGGGGGGTCCGAAGCTTTCTTT.

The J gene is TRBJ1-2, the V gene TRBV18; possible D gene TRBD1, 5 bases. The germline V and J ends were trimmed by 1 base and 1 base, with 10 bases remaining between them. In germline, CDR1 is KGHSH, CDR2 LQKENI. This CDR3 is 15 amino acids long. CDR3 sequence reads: CASSPQGSGNYGYTF. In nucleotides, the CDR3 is TGTGCCAGCTCACCACAGGGGTCTGGTAACTATGGCTACACCTTC.

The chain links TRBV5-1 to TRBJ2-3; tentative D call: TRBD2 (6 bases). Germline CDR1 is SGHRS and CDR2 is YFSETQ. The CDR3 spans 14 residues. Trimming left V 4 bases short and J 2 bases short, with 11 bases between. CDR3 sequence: CASSTRDSTDTQYF. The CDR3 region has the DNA TGCGCCAGCAGCACCCGGGACTCCACAGATACGCAGTATTTT.

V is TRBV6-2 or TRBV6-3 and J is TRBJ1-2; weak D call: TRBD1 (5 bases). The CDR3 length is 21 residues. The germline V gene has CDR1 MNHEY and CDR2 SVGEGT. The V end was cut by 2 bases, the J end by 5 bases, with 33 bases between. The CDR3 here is CASSYRISGSQGGPRTYGYTF. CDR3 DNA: TGTGCCAGCAGTTACCGGATTTCTGGATCCCAGGGTGGTCCCAGGACTTATGGCTACACCTTC.

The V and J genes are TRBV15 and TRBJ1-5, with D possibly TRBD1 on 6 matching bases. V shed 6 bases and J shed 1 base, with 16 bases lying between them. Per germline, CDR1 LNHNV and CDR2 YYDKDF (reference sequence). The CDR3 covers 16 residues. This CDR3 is CATSRFGGLSNQPQHF. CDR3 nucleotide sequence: TGTGCCACCAGTCGATTTGGGGGGCTGAGCAATCAGCCCCAGCATTTT.

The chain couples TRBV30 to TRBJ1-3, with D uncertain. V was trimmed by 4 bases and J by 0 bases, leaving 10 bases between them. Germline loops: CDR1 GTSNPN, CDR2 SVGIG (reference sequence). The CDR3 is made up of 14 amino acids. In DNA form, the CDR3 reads TGTGCCTGGAAATTCGGGTTCTCTGGAAACACCATATATTTT. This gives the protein CAWKFGFSGNTIYF. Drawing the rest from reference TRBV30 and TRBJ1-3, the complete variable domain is SQTIHQWPATLVQPVGSPLSLECTVEGTSNPNLYWYRQAAGRGLQLLFYSVGIGQISSEVPQNLSASRPQDRQFILSSKKLLLSDSGFYLCAWKFGFSGNTIYFGEGSWLTVV.

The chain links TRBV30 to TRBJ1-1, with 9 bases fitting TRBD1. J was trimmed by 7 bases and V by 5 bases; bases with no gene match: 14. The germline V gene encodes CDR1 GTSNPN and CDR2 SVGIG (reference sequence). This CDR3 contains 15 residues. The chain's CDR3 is CAWANPGTGSREAFF. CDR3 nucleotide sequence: TGTGCCTGGGCGAACCCCGGGACAGGGAGCCGTGAAGCTTTCTTT.

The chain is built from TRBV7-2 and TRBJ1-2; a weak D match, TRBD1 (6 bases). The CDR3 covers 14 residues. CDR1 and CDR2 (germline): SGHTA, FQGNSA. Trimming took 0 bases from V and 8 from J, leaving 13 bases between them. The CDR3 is CASSLAAGQKGYTF. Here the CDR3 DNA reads TGTGCCAGCAGCTTAGCTGCCGGACAGAAGGGCTACACCTTC.

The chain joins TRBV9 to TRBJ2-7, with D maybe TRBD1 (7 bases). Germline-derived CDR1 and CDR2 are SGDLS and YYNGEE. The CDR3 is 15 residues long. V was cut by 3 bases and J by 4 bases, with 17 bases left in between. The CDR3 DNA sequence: TGTGCCAGCAGCGAAGGGACTTCCAGGGGGTACGAGCAGTACTTC. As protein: CASSEGTSRGYEQYF.

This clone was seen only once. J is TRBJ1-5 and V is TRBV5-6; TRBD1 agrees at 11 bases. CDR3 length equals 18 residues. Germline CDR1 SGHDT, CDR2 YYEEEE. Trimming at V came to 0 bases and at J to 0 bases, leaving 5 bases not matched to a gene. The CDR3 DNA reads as TGTGCCAGCAGCTTGGGTGGACAGGGGGCGCTTAGCAATCAGCCCCAGCATTTT. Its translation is CASSLGGQGALSNQPQHF.

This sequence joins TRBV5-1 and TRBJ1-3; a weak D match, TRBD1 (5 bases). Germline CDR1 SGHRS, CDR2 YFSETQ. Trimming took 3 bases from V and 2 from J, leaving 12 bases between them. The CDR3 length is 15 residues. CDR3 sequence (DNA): TGCGCCAGCAGCTCCCGTCAGGGAGCTGGAAACACCATATATTTT. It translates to CASSSRQGAGNTIYF.

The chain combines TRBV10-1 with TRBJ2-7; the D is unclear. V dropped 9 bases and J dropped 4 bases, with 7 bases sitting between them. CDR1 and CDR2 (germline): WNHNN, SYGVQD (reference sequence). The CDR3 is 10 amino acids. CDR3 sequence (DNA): TGCGCCAGGAGGCATTACGAGCAGTACTTC. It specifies CARRHYEQYF.

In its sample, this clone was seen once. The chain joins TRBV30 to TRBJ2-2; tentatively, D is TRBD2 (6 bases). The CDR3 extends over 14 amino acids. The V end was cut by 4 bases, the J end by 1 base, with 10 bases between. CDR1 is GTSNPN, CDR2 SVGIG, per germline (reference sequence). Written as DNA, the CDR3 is TGTGCCTGGAAGTTAGCGGTGAACACCGGGGAGCTGTTTTTT. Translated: CAWKLAVNTGELFF.

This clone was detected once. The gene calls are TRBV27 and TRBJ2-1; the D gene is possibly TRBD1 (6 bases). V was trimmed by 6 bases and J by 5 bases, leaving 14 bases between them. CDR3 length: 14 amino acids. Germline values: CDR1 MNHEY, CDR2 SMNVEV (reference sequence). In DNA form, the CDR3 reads TGTGCCAGCAGAAAGGGGGTTGGCAACAATGAGCAGTTCTTC. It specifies CASRKGVGNNEQFF.

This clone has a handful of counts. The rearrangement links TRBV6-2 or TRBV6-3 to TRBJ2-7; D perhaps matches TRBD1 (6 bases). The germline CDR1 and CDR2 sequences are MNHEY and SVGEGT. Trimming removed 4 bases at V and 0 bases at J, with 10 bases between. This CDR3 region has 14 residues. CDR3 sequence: CASSFRDNSYEQYF. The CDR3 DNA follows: TGTGCCAGCAGTTTCCGGGACAACTCCTACGAGCAGTACTTC.